A single sample is the source of the 25 T cell receptor beta chains below, sequenced in a study of shared clonotypes between healthy human individuals. Repertoires were generated with immunoSEQ multiplex PCR, while TCRdb's copy carries only in-frame clones and drops some. The profile shows approximately 500,000 clones, 95% to 97% of them singletons. Sequencing was carried out using naive CD4+ T cells sorted from blood. Subset described: CD45RA+ positively selected. Source of these receptors: a woman aged 30 to 39 in good health.

The chain combines TRBV28 with TRBJ1-2; 8 nucleotides line up with TRBD1. The CDR3 loop spans 14 amino acids. V lost 7 bases to trimming and J lost 3 bases; unmatched junction nucleotides: 7. CDR1 is MDHEN and CDR2 is SYDVKM in the germline V gene. For the CDR3, the DNA is TGTGCCAGCACTATGACAGGGGCCTACTATGGCTACACCTTC. Its translation: CASTMTGAYYGYTF.

The chain carries TRBV10-1 and TRBJ2-5, with D perhaps TRBD2 (6 bases). Between the trimmed V and J ends, which lost 0 bases and 0 bases, there was a span of 14 bases. This CDR3 region has 17 residues. Germline V gene sequence: CDR1 WNHNN, CDR2 SYGVQD (reference sequence). CDR3 sequence (DNA): TGCGCCAGCAGTGAGTCGCCTAGCGCGACGTACCAAGAGACCCAGTACTTC. Translating gives CASSESPSATYQETQYF.

The chain is built from TRBV10-3 and TRBJ1-1; D ambiguous. The length of the CDR3 is 11 residues. The V end lost 6 bases, the J end lost 6 bases, and 8 bases lay between the germline ends. Germline values: CDR1 ENHRY, CDR2 SYGVKD. CDR3 nucleotides: TGTGCCATCAGCGGCGAGGCTGAAGCTTTCTTT. Translated, it gives CAISGEAEAFF.

The chain joins TRBV28 to TRBJ2-5; D gene unclear. CDR1 and CDR2 from the germline V gene are MDHEN and SYDVKM. The CDR3 contains 13 residues. Trimming removed 4 bases at V and 2 bases at J, with 8 bases between. CDR3 protein: CASSWVSQETQYF. The CDR3 region has the DNA TGTGCCAGCAGTTGGGTCTCACAAGAGACCCAGTACTTC.

The genes are TRBV6-1 and TRBJ2-5, with D maybe TRBD2 (6 bases). V lost 3 bases to trimming and J lost 9 bases, with 11 bases between them. Germline V gene sequence: CDR1 MNHNS, CDR2 SASEGT. The CDR3 is 12 amino acids. The CDR3 spells CASSESRRAQYF. The CDR3 DNA is TGTGCCAGCAGTGAGTCCAGGAGGGCCCAGTACTTC.

This chain joins TRBV28 and TRBJ2-2; tentatively, D is TRBD1 (5 bases). V was clipped by 8 bases and J by 1 base, with 14 bases between them. CDR3 size: 15 residues. The germline CDR1 and CDR2 sequences are MDHEN and SYDVKM. This CDR3 is CASRRGDVNTGELFF. DNA of the CDR3: TGTGCCAGCCGTAGGGGCGATGTGAACACCGGGGAGCTGTTTTTT.

The chain carries TRBV7-9 and TRBJ2-7; 8 positions agree with TRBD2. The trim removed 1 base at V and 3 bases at J, leaving 11 bases unmatched. Germline V gives CDR1 SEHNR, CDR2 FQNEAQ (reference sequence). The CDR3 totals 17 residues. The CDR3 reads CASSLGRLAGPYYEQYF. The CDR3 DNA is TGTGCCAGCAGCTTAGGGCGCCTAGCGGGCCCTTACTACGAGCAGTACTTC.

V gene TRBV30 combines with J gene TRBJ2-7; D might be TRBD1 (5 bases). This CDR3 comprises 13 residues. The germline V gene has CDR1 GTSNPN and CDR2 SVGIG (reference sequence). The V gene lost 1 base and the J gene lost 2 bases, with 9 bases spanning the gap. CDR3 sequence reads: CAWSGRVPYEQYF. The CDR3 nucleotides read TGTGCCTGGAGTGGCAGGGTCCCCTACGAGCAGTACTTC. Variable domain in full (rest from reference TRBV30 and TRBJ2-7): SQTIHQWPATLVQPVGSPLSLECTVEGTSNPNLYWYRQAAGRGLQLLFYSVGIGQISSEVPQNLSASRPQDRQFILSSKKLLLSDSGFYLCAWSGRVPYEQYFGPGTRLTVT.

This chain links TRBV18 with TRBJ1-5; D ambiguous. V dropped 3 bases and J dropped 4 bases, with 7 bases sitting between them. The CDR3 is made up of 13 amino acids. Germline V gene lookup returns CDR1 KGHSH and CDR2 LQKENI. The chain's CDR3 is CASSPSQNQPQHF. CDR3 DNA sequence: TGTGCCAGCTCACCTTCTCAGAATCAGCCCCAGCATTTT.

This chain joins TRBV14 and TRBJ2-7; the D is unclear. CDR1 and CDR2 from the germline V gene are SGHDN and FVKESK. V lost 0 bases, J lost 13 bases, and 16 bases lay in between. The CDR3 length is 13 residues. In DNA, the CDR3 is TGTGCCAGCAGCCAAGATCTAGACACTCCCAACTACTTC. This gives the protein CASSQDLDTPNYF.

This clone was picked up a small number of times. The chain couples TRBV7-9 to TRBJ1-5; the match to TRBD1 covers 7 bases. This CDR3 comprises 13 residues. The V gene end was trimmed by 5 bases and the J gene end by 5 bases; junction bases not matched to a gene: 3. From germline, CDR1 is SEHNR and CDR2 FQNEAQ (reference sequence). For the CDR3, the DNA is TGTGCCAGCAGCGCCCAGGGGGATCAGCCCCAGCATTTT. This encodes CASSAQGDQPQHF. The whole variable domain, filled in from reference TRBV7-9 and TRBJ1-5, reads DTGVSQNPRHKITKRGQNVTFRCDPISEHNRLYWYRQTLGQGPEFLTYFQNEAQLEKSRLLSDRFSAERPKGSFSTLEIQRTEQGDSAMYLCASSAQGDQPQHFGDGTRLSIL.

This clone was found once. The chain has TRBV7-9 and TRBJ2-5; the D gene is possibly TRBD1 (5 bases). The V gene's germline CDR1 is SEHNR and CDR2 FQNEAQ (reference sequence). V shed 1 base and J shed 4 bases, with 10 bases lying between them. The CDR3 length is 14 residues. CDR3: CASSLVSGLETQYF. CDR3 DNA: TGTGCCAGCAGCTTAGTTTCAGGGCTAGAGACCCAGTACTTC.

The chain couples TRBV19 to TRBJ1-2, with D tentatively TRBD1 (6 bases). V was trimmed by 4 bases and J by 6 bases, leaving 18 bases between them. Germline CDR1 reads LNHDA; CDR2 reads SQIVND (reference sequence). CDR3 length equals 15 residues. CDR3 sequence: CASSTLTGSEDGYTF. CDR3 DNA sequence: TGTGCCAGTAGTACGTTAACAGGGTCTGAGGATGGCTACACCTTC.

This chain connects TRBV11-3 to TRBJ2-5, with D hard to call. The DNA end is a closer match to TRBJ2-7, so the J assignment may be wrong. This CDR3 region has 13 residues. Germline CDR1 SGHNT, CDR2 YENEEA. CDR3 protein: CASSLGGYNEQYF. CDR3 DNA sequence: TGTGCCAGCAGCTTAGGAGGATACAACGAGCAGTACTTC.

Worth noting for this clone: The sample has other DNA sequences that encode this CDR3 too. The chain combines TRBV28 with TRBJ2-7; 9 bases are a match to TRBD2. The CDR3 spans 15 residues. The germline V gene encodes CDR1 MDHEN and CDR2 SYDVKM. V trimming: 4 bases; J trimming: 0 bases; junction bases outside the gene matches: 4. CDR3 DNA sequence: TGTGCCAGCAGTTCCCCTAGCGGGACCTCCTACGAGCAGTACTTC. Translating gives CASSSPSGTSYEQYF.

The chain carries TRBV20-1 and TRBJ2-5, with TRBD2 matching over 8 bases. Germline CDR1 and CDR2: DFQATT and SNEGSKA (reference sequence). The CDR3 is made up of 11 amino acids. Trimming took 5 bases from V and 5 from J; bases not matched to a gene: 1. CDR3 sequence (DNA): TGCAGTGCTGAGCGGGAGGAGACCCAGTACTTC. Translated, it gives CSAEREETQYF.

The rearrangement joins TRBV28 to TRBJ2-1; 11 positions match TRBD2. V was clipped by 6 bases and J by 6 bases; unmatched bases: 10. Germline V gene data show CDR1 as MDHEN and CDR2 as SYDVKM. The CDR3 is made up of 16 amino acids. The DNA of the CDR3 is TGTGCCAGCAGCCGAATTAGCGGGAGGGCCCTCAATGAGCAGTTCTTC. It yields the protein CASSRISGRALNEQFF.

V usage is TRBV5-4 and J usage is TRBJ2-7; D is perhaps TRBD1 (5 bases). V gave up 3 bases and J gave up 5 bases, with 15 bases separating them. CDR1 is SGHNT, CDR2 YYREEE, per germline (reference sequence). The CDR3 is 14 residues long. CDR3 sequence reads: CASSSTLGLDEQYF. CDR3 nucleotides: TGTGCCAGCAGCTCCACCCTGGGGCTAGACGAGCAGTACTTC.

The rearrangement uses TRBV7-2 and TRBJ2-1; D remains unclear. The CDR3 runs 18 residues. Trimming took 7 bases from V and 1 from J, leaving 23 bases between them. The germline V gene encodes CDR1 SGHTA and CDR2 FQGNSA. This CDR3 reads CASKLDPPAVRSYNEQFF. CDR3 nucleotides: TGTGCCAGCAAGCTTGACCCACCGGCGGTCCGGTCCTACAATGAGCAGTTCTTC. Filled out from reference TRBV7-2 and TRBJ2-1, the complete variable domain reads GAGVSQSPSNKVTEKGKDVELRCDPISGHTALYWYRQSLGQGLEFLIYFQGNSAPDKSGLPSDRFSAERTGGSVSTLTIQRTQQEDSAVYLCASKLDPPAVRSYNEQFFGPGTRLTVL.

Worth noting for this clone: The sample has other DNA sequences that encode this CDR3 too. The V and J genes are TRBV28 and TRBJ1-1, with D possibly being TRBD1 (5 bases). CDR3 length equals 12 residues. The germline CDR1 and CDR2 sequences are MDHEN and SYDVKM. Trimming removed 6 bases from V and 5 bases from J, with 10 bases in between. In DNA form, the CDR3 reads TGTGCCAGCAGCTCGGGGGGGACTGAAGCTTTCTTT. It codes for CASSSGGTEAFF.

The V gene is TRBV18, the J gene TRBJ2-7; TRBD2 might be the D (5 bases). Germline CDR1 KGHSH, CDR2 LQKENI. Trimming cost V 6 bases and J 0 bases, with 12 bases left between them. This CDR3 is 14 amino acids long. The CDR3 here is CASSDGVYSYEQYF. The CDR3, as DNA: TGTGCCAGCTCGGACGGGGTTTACTCCTACGAGCAGTACTTC.

This clone was seen once. The chain couples TRBV27 to TRBJ1-4, with TRBD1 matching over 7 bases. With V trimmed by 2 bases and J by 8 bases, 5 bases remained unmatched. CDR3 size: 14 residues. Germline V gene lookup returns CDR1 MNHEY and CDR2 SMNVEV (reference sequence). The CDR3 DNA follows: TGTGCCAGCAGTTTACTACAGGGGAGGGAAAAACTGTTTTTT. This gives the protein CASSLLQGREKLFF.

V gene TRBV5-8 combines with J gene TRBJ2-3; tentatively, D is TRBD1 (6 bases). CDR3 length: 14 residues. Per the germline V gene, CDR1 is SGHTS and CDR2 is YDEGEE. Between the trimmed V and J ends, which lost 7 bases and 0 bases, there was a span of 12 bases. DNA of the CDR3: TGTGCCAGCCAGGGGCGGATTAGCACAGATACGCAGTATTTT. Protein: CASQGRISTDTQYF.

This rearrangement joins TRBV7-9 to TRBJ2-3; TRBD2 agrees at 7 bases. CDR1 is SEHNR, CDR2 FQNEAQ, per germline (reference sequence). The CDR3 contains 17 residues. Trimming at V came to 5 bases and at J to 2 bases, leaving 13 bases not matched to a gene. As DNA, the CDR3 is TGTGCCAGCAGCGCCGGAGGGGCGGGAGTGTACACAGATACGCAGTATTTT. It codes for CASSAGGAGVYTDTQYF.

The V gene is TRBV2, the J gene TRBJ2-1, with TRBD2 matching over 15 bases. Germline V gene data show CDR1 as SNHLY and CDR2 as FYNNEI. CDR3 length: 15 residues. V lost 4 bases and J lost 7; bases outside the gene matches: 2. The CDR3, as DNA: TGTGCCAGCAGTGGCGGACTAGCGGGAGGGAATGAGCAGTTCTTC. It encodes CASSGGLAGGNEQFF. The complete variable domain, with remaining parts taken from reference TRBV2 and TRBJ2-1, reads EPEVTQTPSHQVTQMGQEVILRCVPISNHLYFYWYRQILGQKVEFLVSFYNNEISEKSEIFDDQFSVERPDGSNFTLKIRSTKLEDSAMYFCASSGGLAGGNEQFFGPGTRLTVL.